This T cell receptor (beta chain) is drawn from a study of blood T cell repertoires in COVID-19. In the study overall: Samples of COVID-19 (acute and convalescent) were obtained from the United States, Italy and Spain. From T cells, B-cell-depleted T cells, or PBMCs came the material, which was cDNA or gDNA.

Patients in Seattle were enrolled during active infection, then followed longitudinally. The authors' processing: Amplified reference gene primers provided the basis for estimating nucleated cell counts. TCRdb's copy holds only in-frame clones and misses some; the assay was immunoSEQ multiplex PCR. V, J and clone size reflect that table, while D and trimming were determined from the DNA. The sample lists under 150,000 clones, around 85% occurring once. The V segment lost 3 bases and the J segment 9 bases; nucleotides outside the gene matches: 7. Germline V CDR1 and CDR2: LGHNT, FRNRAP. This CDR3 spans 15 amino acids.

The V gene is TRBV12-5, the J gene TRBJ1-6; 8 positions match TRBD1. The receptor's source is a woman aged 60-70 years with COVID-19, enrolled during active disease. The sample was peripheral blood. CDR3: CASGFLQGASSPLHF. CDR3 nucleotides: TGTGCTAGTGGTTTCCTCCAGGGGGCGAGTTCACCCCTCCACTTT.